One and the same sample provided the 7 T cell receptor beta chains below, sequenced in a study of T cell responses to AZD1222 COVID-19 vaccine (dated by TCRdb to the early 2020s). The library was made by the immunoSEQ multiplex PCR assay. The clones in this table, taken by TCRdb from immuneACCESS, are in-frame only. Not every clone is retained; where verified, under half of the shortfall comes from an unresolved V gene, and the cause of the rest is unknown. The sample table contains over 110,000 clones; only one count was recorded for approximately 90% of them. The ten largest make up 1.6% of the sample. The time point tag for this specimen amounts to: baseline before first vaccination. Sequences were derived from peripheral blood, sampled on day 0 of AZD1222 vaccination. Receptors were obtained from an adult in good health.

The chain couples TRBV2 to TRBJ2-7; 7 bases map to TRBD2. The CDR3 runs 15 residues. Germline V lookup: CDR1 SNHLY, CDR2 FYNNEI. V shed 2 bases, J shed 1 base, and the junction held 5 bases outside the gene matches. The CDR3, as DNA: TGTGCCAGCAGTGAAATCAGCGGGACTTCCTACGAGCAGTACTTC. The encoded protein is CASSEISGTSYEQYF. Full variable domain (remainder filled in from reference TRBV2 and TRBJ2-7): EPEVTQTPSHQVTQMGQEVILRCVPISNHLYFYWYRQILGQKVEFLVSFYNNEISEKSEIFDDQFSVERPDGSNFTLKIRSTKLEDSAMYFCASSEISGTSYEQYFGPGTRLTVT.

As DNA, the CDR3 is TGTGCCAGCAGCGGGGGACCGGGACTGAATAGCAATCAGCCCCAGCATTTT. It is translated as CASSGGPGLNSNQPQHF. The rearrangement joins TRBV5-4 to TRBJ1-5; TRBD1 might be the D (5 bases). The V end was cut by 4 bases, the J end by 0 bases, with 17 bases between. The CDR3 loop spans 17 amino acids. Germline V lookup: CDR1 SGHNT, CDR2 YYREEE (reference sequence).

The chain couples TRBV30 to TRBJ2-7; 10 nucleotides line up with TRBD1. CDR3 length: 15 amino acids. Germline V lookup: CDR1 GTSNPN, CDR2 SVGIG (reference sequence). The trim removed 3 bases at V and 9 bases at J, leaving 14 bases unmatched. CDR3 DNA: TGTGCCTGGAGCGGAAGGGGACAGGGGAGGGTCGTGCAGTACTTC. Protein product: CAWSGRGQGRVVQYF.

The chain has TRBV11-2 and TRBJ1-1; D gene uncertain. Germline V gene data show CDR1 as SGHAT and CDR2 as FQNNGV. The CDR3 consists of 16 residues. With 4 bases removed from V and 0 bases from J, the gap between germline ends came to 15 bases. CDR3 nucleotide sequence: TGTGCCAGCAGCTCCGGACGGTGGTCGTTGAACACTGAAGCTTTCTTT. This translates into CASSSGRWSLNTEAFF.

The chain has TRBV30 and TRBJ1-2; no clear D. The CDR3 spans 14 residues. V was pared by 2 bases and J by 3 bases, with 13 bases between. The germline CDR1 and CDR2 sequences are GTSNPN and SVGIG (reference sequence). The CDR3 DNA sequence: TGTGCCTGGAGTCCGCCTGGAGGGTACTATGGCTACACCTTC. Its protein product is CAWSPPGGYYGYTF.

V gene TRBV5-4 combines with J gene TRBJ2-3; D unclear. The germline V and J ends were trimmed by 3 bases and 0 bases, with 8 bases remaining between them. The CDR3 is 14 residues long. The V gene's germline CDR1 is SGHNT and CDR2 YYREEE (reference sequence). CDR3 sequence (DNA): TGTGCCAGCAGCTCAATACCGAGCACAGATACGCAGTATTTT. Residues: CASSSIPSTDTQYF.

This clone was recorded once. The chain has TRBV5-1 and TRBJ1-5, with 7 bases that match TRBD1. J was trimmed by 6 bases and V by 0 bases; bases with no gene match: 9. Germline CDR1 reads SGHRS; CDR2 reads YFSETQ. The CDR3 contains 16 residues. The CDR3 bases are TGCGCCAGCAGCTTGGGGGGACAGCACCCTCCTCAGCCCCAGCATTTT. Amino acid sequence: CASSLGGQHPPQPQHF.